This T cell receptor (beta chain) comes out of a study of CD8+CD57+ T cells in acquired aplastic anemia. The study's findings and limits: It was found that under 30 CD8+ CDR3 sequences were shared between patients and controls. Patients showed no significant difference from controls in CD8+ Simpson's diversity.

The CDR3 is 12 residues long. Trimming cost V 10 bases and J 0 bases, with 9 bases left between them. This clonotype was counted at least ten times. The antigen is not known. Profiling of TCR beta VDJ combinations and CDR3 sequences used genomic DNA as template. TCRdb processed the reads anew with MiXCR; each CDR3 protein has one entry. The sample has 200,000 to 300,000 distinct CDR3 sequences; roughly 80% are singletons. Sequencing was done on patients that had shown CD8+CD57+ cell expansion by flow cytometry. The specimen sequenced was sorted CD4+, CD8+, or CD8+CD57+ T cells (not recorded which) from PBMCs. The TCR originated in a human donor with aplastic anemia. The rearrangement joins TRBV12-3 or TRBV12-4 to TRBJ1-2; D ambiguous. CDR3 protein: CATASANYGYTF. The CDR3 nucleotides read TGTGCCACCGCGAGCGCTAACTATGGCTACACCTTC.